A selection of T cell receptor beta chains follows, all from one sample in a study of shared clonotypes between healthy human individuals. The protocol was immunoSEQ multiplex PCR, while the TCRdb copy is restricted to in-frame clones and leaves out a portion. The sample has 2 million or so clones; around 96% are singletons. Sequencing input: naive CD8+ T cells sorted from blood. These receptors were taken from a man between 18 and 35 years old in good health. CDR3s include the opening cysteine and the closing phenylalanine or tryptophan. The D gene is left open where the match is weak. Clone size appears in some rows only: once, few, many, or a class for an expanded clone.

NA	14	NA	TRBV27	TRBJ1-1	TGTGCCAGCAGTTTGTCTCAGGGGAACACTGAAGCTTTCTTT	CASSLSQGNTEAFF
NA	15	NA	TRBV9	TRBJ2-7	TGTGCCAGCAGCGTAGAGCCGGGTCTTACCTACGAGCAGTACTTC	CASSVEPGLTYEQYF
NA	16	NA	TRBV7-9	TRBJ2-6	TGTGCCAGCAGCCAGGACAGTAGCTCTGGGGCCAACGTCCTGACTTTC	CASSQDSSSGANVLTF
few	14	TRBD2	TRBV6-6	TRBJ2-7	TGTGCCAGCAGTTACTCGGGGGGGTCCTACGAGCAGTACTTC	CASSYSGGSYEQYF
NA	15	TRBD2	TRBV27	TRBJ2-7	TGTGCCAGCAGTTTACTAGCGGGGGGGCTAAACGAGCAGTACTTC	CASSLLAGGLNEQYF
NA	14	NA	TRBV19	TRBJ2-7	TGTGCCAGTAGTCCGGACAGAGGTTCCTACGAGCAGTACTTC	CASSPDRGSYEQYF
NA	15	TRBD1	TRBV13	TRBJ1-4	TGTGCCAGCAGCTCCAGACCAGGACAGGGGGAAAAACTGTTTTTT	CASSSRPGQGEKLFF
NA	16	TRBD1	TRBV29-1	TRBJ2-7	TGCAGCGCGCAGGGGCTATCAACGGGACAGATATACGAGCAGTACTTC	CSAQGLSTGQIYEQYF
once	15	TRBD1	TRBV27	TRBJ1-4	TGTGCCAGCAGTTCCCCCGGGACAGGGGGCGAAAAACTGTTTTTT	CASSSPGTGGEKLFF
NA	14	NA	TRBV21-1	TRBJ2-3	TGTGCCAGGCAGCCGGGGGGCAGAATGGATACGCAGTATTTT	CARQPGGRMDTQYF
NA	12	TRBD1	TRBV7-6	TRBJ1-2	TGTGCCAGCAGCTCGACAGGGCTTGGCTACACCTTC	CASSSTGLGYTF
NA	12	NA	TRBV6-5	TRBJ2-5	TGTGCCAGCAGCACCCGGGGAGAGACCCAGTACTTC	CASSTRGETQYF
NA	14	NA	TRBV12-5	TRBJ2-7	TGTGCTAGTGGTTTGACGGGGGCTGCGGACGAGCAGTACTTC	CASGLTGAADEQYF
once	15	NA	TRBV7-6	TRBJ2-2	TGTGCCAGCAGCTTATTCAGTGGTGACACCGGGGAGCTGTTTTTT	CASSLFSGDTGELFF
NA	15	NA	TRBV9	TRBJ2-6	TGTGCCAGCAGCGCCTGGGGGACCGGGGCCAACGTCCTGACTTTC	CASSAWGTGANVLTF
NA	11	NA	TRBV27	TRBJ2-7	TGTGCCAGCAGTCGGGGATACGAGCAGTACTTC	CASSRGYEQYF
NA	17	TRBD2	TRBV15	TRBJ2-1	TGTGCCACCAGCAGAGATTACGATGGCGGGGGGGCCAATGAGCAGTTCTTC	CATSRDYDGGGANEQFF
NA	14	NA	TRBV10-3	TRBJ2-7	TGTGCCATCAGTGAGGAATTAGGGCGCTACGAGCAGTACTTC	CAISEELGRYEQYF
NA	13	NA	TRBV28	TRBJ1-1	TGTGCCAGCAGTTTAGCAGAGAACACTGAAGCTTTCTTT	CASSLAENTEAFF
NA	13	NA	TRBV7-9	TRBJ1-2	TGTGCCAGCAGCGCCGACATGGACTATGGCTACACCTTC	CASSADMDYGYTF
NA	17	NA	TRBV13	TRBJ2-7	TGTGCCAGCAGCGTACAGGGCTCGCCCAGTAGCTCCTACGAGCAGTACTTC	CASSVQGSPSSSYEQYF
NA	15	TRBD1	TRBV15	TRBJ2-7	TGTGCCACCAGCAGACCGGGACAGGGGATGTACGAGCAGTACTTC	CATSRPGQGMYEQYF
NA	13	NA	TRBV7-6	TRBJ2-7	TGTGCCAGCAGCTTCGGGACGGGGTACGAGCAGTACTTC	CASSFGTGYEQYF
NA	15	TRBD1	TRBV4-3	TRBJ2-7	TGCGCCAGCAGCCAAATCCAGGGGGCAGACTACGAGCAGTACTTC	CASSQIQGADYEQYF
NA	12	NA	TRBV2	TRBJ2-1	TGTGCCAGCCCAAGACCAAACAATGAGCAGTTCTTC	CASPRPNNEQFF
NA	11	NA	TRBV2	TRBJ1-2	TGTGCCAGCAGTCGGACGGATGGCTACACCTTC	CASSRTDGYTF
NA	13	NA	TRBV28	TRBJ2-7	TGTGCCAGCACCCAGGGAAGCTCCTACGAGCAGTACTTC	CASTQGSSYEQYF